What follows are 18 T cell receptor beta chains derived from one specimen sequenced in a study of HIV-infected children after antiretroviral therapy interruption. Sample treatment: PENTA 11 planned treatment interruption arm or continuous ART arm. The TCR library was built from RNA with a 3' RACE protocol and unique molecular identifiers. TCRdb recomputed calls from the 3' RACE reads with MiXCR, one row per CDR3 protein. The table shows about 89,000 distinct CDR3 sequences, with 5.5% to 8.5% occurring only once. The sample was CD45RA+ CD4+ T cells from PBMCs, pooled from several time points, taken from a donor given antiretroviral therapy, either interrupted or continuous. Noted subset: naive CD4+ CD45RA+ CD45RO- T cells. These receptors all stem from a pool of human donors with HIV.

The genes are TRBV20-1 and TRBJ2-5; 14 bases line up with TRBD2. The CDR3 runs 16 residues. Trimming cost V 4 bases and J 5 bases; bases outside gene matches: 9. Germline lookup yields CDR1 DFQATT and CDR2 SNEGSKA (reference sequence). The CDR3 protein is CSATQTSGGVHETQYF. The CDR3 DNA is TGCAGTGCTACCCAGACTAGCGGGGGGGTTCATGAGACCCAGTACTTC.

This clonotype was detected many times. The V and J genes are TRBV5-1 and TRBJ1-1; weak D call: TRBD1 (6 bases). Germline V CDR1 and CDR2: SGHRS, YFSETQ. The CDR3 sequence is 15 residues long. Trimming left V 2 bases short and J 1 base short, with 12 bases between. The chain's CDR3 is CASSFSGTSNTEAFF. DNA of the CDR3: TGCGCCAGCAGCTTTTCCGGGACATCGAACACTGAAGCTTTCTTT.

V gene TRBV12-3 or TRBV12-4 combines with J gene TRBJ2-3; D may be TRBD1 (5 bases). Trimming left V 4 bases short and J 0 bases short, with 14 bases between. The CDR3 has 16 amino acids. The CDR3 here is CASSSSAGPSTDTQYF. CDR3 nucleotide sequence: TGTGCCAGCAGTTCCTCGGCAGGGCCTAGCACAGATACGCAGTATTTT.

This clonotype was seen repeatedly, ten times or more. The chain joins TRBV27 to TRBJ2-6; no firm D call. Trimming cost V 0 bases and J 0 bases, with 12 bases left between them. The CDR3 runs 18 residues. Germline V gene data show CDR1 as MNHEY and CDR2 as SMNVEV (reference sequence). Here the CDR3 reads CASSLSGLPHSGANVLTF. The CDR3 nucleotides are TGTGCCAGCAGTTTATCCGGGCTGCCGCACTCTGGGGCCAACGTCCTGACTTTC.

This clonotype was seen many times. The chain links TRBV9 to TRBJ1-2; the D gene is possibly TRBD1 (6 bases). V lost 6 bases, J lost 3 bases, and 15 bases lay in between. Germline V gene data show CDR1 as SGDLS and CDR2 as YYNGEE. This CDR3 comprises 14 residues. CDR3 sequence (DNA): TGTGCCAGCACCGGGCACAGGGACGACTATGGCTACACCTTC. As protein: CASTGHRDDYGYTF.

This clonotype was picked up many times. The V call is TRBV3-1, the J call TRBJ1-6; no clear D gene. The CDR3 extends over 13 amino acids. Germline CDR1 reads LGHDT; CDR2 reads YNNKEL (reference sequence). V lost 1 base and J lost 12, with 10 bases in between. The CDR3 here is CASSQGVGGPLHF. The CDR3 DNA follows: TGTGCCAGCAGCCAAGGCGTTGGAGGACCCCTCCACTTT.

This clonotype appeared many times. This chain links TRBV2 with TRBJ2-3, with TRBD2 identical over 9 bases. V trimming: 6 bases; J trimming: 1 base; junction bases outside the gene matches: 8. The CDR3 contains 16 residues. The germline V gene has CDR1 SNHLY and CDR2 FYNNEI. The CDR3 sequence: CASRKERGARTDTQYF. CDR3 sequence (DNA): TGTGCCAGCAGGAAAGAGCGGGGGGCCCGCACAGATACGCAGTATTTT.

This clonotype was recorded many times. The CDR3 protein is CATSDSPSGTYGEQYF. The CDR3 bases are TGTGCCACCAGTGATTCCCCCTCCGGGACCTACGGCGAGCAGTACTTC. The rearrangement joins TRBV24-1 to TRBJ2-7, with D perhaps given as TRBD1 or TRBD2 (5 bases each). Germline V gene lookup returns CDR1 KGHDR and CDR2 SFDVKD. V was cut by 2 bases and J by 6 bases, with 19 bases left in between. CDR3 length equals 16 residues.

This clonotype was detected ten times or more. This chain joins TRBV7-8 and TRBJ2-5; D not certain. Trimming stripped 4 bases from V and 5 bases from J, with 14 bases between. The CDR3 spans 14 residues. In germline, CDR1 is SGHVS, CDR2 FQNEAQ. CDR3 protein: CASSSVGFGETQYF. The CDR3, as DNA: TGTGCCAGCAGCTCCGTGGGGTTCGGGGAGACCCAGTACTTC.

This clonotype has a count of ten or more. The chain joins TRBV12-3 or TRBV12-4 to TRBJ2-1, with D hard to call. The CDR3 loop spans 12 amino acids. V was clipped by 3 bases and J by 5 bases, with 5 bases between them. CDR3 protein: CASSFLNNEQFF. The DNA for the CDR3 is TGTGCCAGCAGTTTTTTGAACAATGAGCAGTTCTTC.

This clonotype came up many times. The chain joins TRBV27 to TRBJ2-7; weak D call: TRBD1 (6 bases). Trimming removed 10 bases at V and 3 bases at J, with 16 bases between. This CDR3 contains 13 residues. Germline V CDR1 and CDR2: MNHEY, SMNVEV (reference sequence). The CDR3 protein is CATSNREGYEQYF. Here the CDR3 DNA reads TGTGCCACTTCAAACAGGGAAGGCTACGAGCAGTACTTC.

This chain uses TRBV6-1 with TRBJ1-1; D gene ambiguous. This CDR3 comprises 12 residues. Germline V gives CDR1 MNHNS, CDR2 SASEGT. The germline V and J ends were trimmed by 8 bases and 3 bases, with 10 bases remaining between them. As DNA, the CDR3 is TGTGCCAGCTATGTGGACTACACTGAAGCTTTCTTT. The encoded protein is CASYVDYTEAFF.

This clonotype was counted ten times or more. The gene calls are TRBV6-6 and TRBJ1-1, with 7 bases identical to TRBD1. This CDR3 comprises 17 residues. Germline assignment: CDR1 MNHNY and CDR2 SVGAGI (reference sequence). The trim removed 4 bases at V and 5 bases at J, leaving 16 bases unmatched. The CDR3 coding sequence is TGTGCCAGCAGTTCTTGGGGACAGAAGGCGGGTGAAACTGAAGCTTTCTTT. Translation: CASSSWGQKAGETEAFF.

Many counts were recorded for this clonotype. V and J are TRBV7-9 and TRBJ1-4; D remains unclear. The CDR3 length is 16 residues. The ends were cut back, 5 bases at V and 4 bases at J, with 17 bases in the middle. Germline V gives CDR1 SEHNR, CDR2 FQNEAQ (reference sequence). The CDR3 DNA sequence: TGTGCCAGCAGCCCACAGAGGGCAGGCCTTAATGAAAAACTGTTTTTT. Translating it yields CASSPQRAGLNEKLFF.

In this sample, this clonotype turned up many times. The rearrangement links TRBV5-1 to TRBJ1-5, with a tentative D call TRBD1 (6 bases). V was cut by 4 bases and J by 3 bases, with 14 bases left in between. The CDR3 contains 15 residues. Germline V CDR1 and CDR2: SGHRS, YFSETQ. The CDR3: CASSLSTGLNQPQHF. The CDR3 bases are TGCGCCAGCAGCCTCTCGACAGGACTCAATCAGCCCCAGCATTTT. Combining the CDR3 with reference TRBV5-1 and TRBJ1-5 gives the whole variable domain KAGVTQTPRYLIKTRGQQVTLSCSPISGHRSVSWYQQTPGQGLQFLFEYFSETQRNKGNFPGRFSGRQFSNSRSEMNVSTLELGDSALYLCASSLSTGLNQPQHFGDGTRLSIL.

The chain is built from TRBV29-1 and TRBJ2-7; 10 bases are shared with TRBD1. V gave up 6 bases and J gave up 6 bases; unmatched junction bases: 8. CDR3 length equals 13 residues. The V gene's germline CDR1 is SQVTM and CDR2 ANQGSEA. CDR3 DNA sequence: TGCAGCGTGCGCGGGACAGGGGACGGCGAGCAGTACTTC. Amino acid sequence: CSVRGTGDGEQYF.

This clonotype was seen at least ten times. V and J are TRBV6-6 and TRBJ1-1; 7 positions match TRBD1. This CDR3 is built from 14 residues. V lost 8 bases, J lost 0 bases, and 6 bases stayed unmatched. CDR1 and CDR2 (germline): MNHNY, SVGAGI (reference sequence). The CDR3 DNA reads as TGTGCCAGCGGATCGACAGGGATGAACACTGAAGCTTTCTTT. It translates to CASGSTGMNTEAFF.

In its sample, this clonotype was seen many times. The genes are TRBV19 and TRBJ1-1; TRBD1 matches 7 bases. Germline CDR1 LNHDA, CDR2 SQIVND (reference sequence). Trimming at V came to 6 bases and at J to 3 bases, leaving 4 bases not matched to a gene. This CDR3 has 13 residues. The CDR3 here is CASSTDRYTEAFF. CDR3 nucleotide sequence: TGTGCCAGTAGCACGGACAGGTACACTGAAGCTTTCTTT. Supplemented by reference TRBV19 and TRBJ1-1, the full variable domain reads DGGITQSPKYLFRKEGQNVTLSCEQNLNHDAMYWYRQDPGQGLRLIYYSQIVNDFQKGDIAEGYSVSREKKESFPLTVTSAQKNPTAFYLCASSTDRYTEAFFGQGTRLTVV.